These 20 T cell receptor beta chains were all obtained from the same sample, sequenced in a study of cytomegalovirus exposure and HLA in healthy donors. PCR primers comprised 60 Vbeta and 13 Jbeta primers. Repertoires were generated with immunoSEQ multiplex PCR, while TCRdb's copy carries only in-frame clones and drops some. In the table there are roughly 160,000 clones, over 70% of which are singletons. The sample was PBMCs. These TCRs come from a man aged 18 to 35 in good health and CMV-seropositive.

The chain recombines TRBV25-1 with TRBJ2-1; 9 nucleotides line up with TRBD2. The CDR3 spans 14 residues. From germline, CDR1 is MGHDK and CDR2 SYGVNS. The ends lost 4 bases at V and 7 bases at J; junction bases unmatched: 5. The DNA of the CDR3 is TGTGCCAGCAGTGCAGCGGGGGGAGGTAATGAGCAGTTCTTC. Amino acids: CASSAAGGGNEQFF.

This chain uses TRBV5-1 with TRBJ2-7; tentatively, D is TRBD1 (5 bases). The CDR3 contains 15 residues. Trimming cost V 0 bases and J 7 bases, with 17 bases left between them. Germline V CDR1 and CDR2: SGHRS, YFSETQ. The CDR3 sequence: CASSLGQGERWEQYF. The CDR3, as DNA: TGCGCCAGCAGCTTGGGTCAGGGCGAGAGATGGGAGCAGTACTTC.

V and J are TRBV4-1 and TRBJ1-5; no reliable D call. The CDR3 is made up of 14 amino acids. The germline V gene has CDR1 MGHRA and CDR2 YSYEKL. The V and J ends lost 0 bases and 3 bases respectively, with 6 bases between them. CDR3 DNA sequence: TGCGCCAGCAGCCAAGACCAGGACAATCAGCCCCAGCATTTT. As protein: CASSQDQDNQPQHF.

The genes are TRBV4-2 and TRBJ2-7, with 13 nucleotides matching TRBD2. Trimming cost V 3 bases and J 6 bases; bases outside gene matches: 8. The CDR3 length is 16 residues. Germline V CDR1 and CDR2: LGHNA, YNFKEQ. CDR3 sequence: CASSHRLAGGTGEQYF. The CDR3 nucleotides read TGTGCCAGCAGCCACAGACTAGCGGGAGGTACCGGCGAGCAGTACTTC.

The chain uses TRBV5-5 and TRBJ1-4; unclear D gene. V was pared by 4 bases and J by 0 bases, with 13 bases between. The CDR3 consists of 16 residues. CDR1 SGHKS and CDR2 YYEKEE come from the germline V gene (reference sequence). The CDR3 here is CASSLRGSATNEKLFF. The CDR3 region has the DNA TGTGCCAGCAGCCTCAGAGGATCCGCAACTAATGAAAAACTGTTTTTT.

V usage is TRBV7-9 and J usage is TRBJ2-6, with TRBD2 matching 7 bases. Trimming at V came to 7 bases and at J to 1 base, leaving 16 bases not matched to a gene. There are 19 residues in the CDR3. CDR1 and CDR2 from the germline V gene are SEHNR and FQNEAQ (reference sequence). Here the CDR3 reads CASTRRGGITMSGANVLTF. The DNA for the CDR3 is TGTGCCAGCACCCGCCGGGGAGGGATCACAATGTCTGGGGCCAACGTCCTGACTTTC. The whole variable domain, remainder taken from reference TRBV7-9 and TRBJ2-6, is DTGVSQNPRHKITKRGQNVTFRCDPISEHNRLYWYRQTLGQGPEFLTYFQNEAQLEKSRLLSDRFSAERPKGSFSTLEIQRTEQGDSAMYLCASTRRGGITMSGANVLTFGAGSRLTVL.

This clone was observed once. The chain employs TRBV14 and TRBJ2-7, with TRBD1 matching 8 bases. The CDR3 has 12 residues. The germline V gene encodes CDR1 SGHDN and CDR2 FVKESK. After removal of 4 bases from V and 8 bases from J, the junction contained 4 bases not matched to a gene. CDR3 amino acids: CASSRDRLKQYF. The DNA of the CDR3 is TGTGCCAGCAGCCGGGACAGGTTAAAGCAGTACTTC.

V is TRBV7-9 and J is TRBJ1-2; D ambiguous. Germline lookup yields CDR1 SEHNR and CDR2 FQNEAQ (reference sequence). The CDR3 runs 11 residues. The V end was cut by 5 bases, the J end by 3 bases, with 4 bases between. The CDR3 reads CASSRDYGYTF. CDR3 coding DNA: TGTGCCAGCAGCCGGGACTATGGCTACACCTTC.

To note about this clone: Within the sample, other DNA sequences also encode this same CDR3. The chain links TRBV6-6 to TRBJ1-1; TRBD1 aligns across 7 bases. Germline V gene data show CDR1 as MNHNY and CDR2 as SVGAGI (reference sequence). The V gene end was trimmed by 2 bases and the J gene end by 5 bases; junction bases not matched to a gene: 8. The CDR3 has 15 residues. CDR3 nucleotide sequence: TGTGCCAGCAGTTACCCTACTGACAGGGTGACTGAAGCTTTCTTT. This encodes CASSYPTDRVTEAFF.

This chain joins TRBV15 and TRBJ2-1; 8 nucleotides line up with TRBD1. This CDR3 has 15 residues. V lost 6 bases, J lost 4 bases, and 8 bases stayed unmatched. Germline lookup yields CDR1 LNHNV and CDR2 YYDKDF (reference sequence). DNA of the CDR3: TGTGCCACCAGACTGACAGGGGTGACTTACAATGAGCAGTTCTTC. It codes for CATRLTGVTYNEQFF.

V gene TRBV29-1 combines with J gene TRBJ2-7; 8 bases are shared with TRBD2. Per the germline V gene, CDR1 is SQVTM and CDR2 is ANQGSEA. The ends lost 4 bases at V and 2 bases at J; junction bases unmatched: 4. The CDR3 loop spans 13 amino acids. CDR3 loop: CSVAGGIAYEQYF. CDR3 nucleotide sequence: TGCAGCGTTGCGGGGGGGATCGCCTACGAGCAGTACTTC.

As to this clone: Distinct nucleotide sequences in the sample also encode this CDR3. The chain uses TRBV5-1 and TRBJ1-1, with a possible D match to TRBD1 (5 bases). V lost 2 bases and J lost 0, with 8 bases in between. CDR3 size: 14 residues. Germline V CDR1 and CDR2: SGHRS, YFSETQ. The CDR3 bases are TGCGCCAGCAGCTTCGGGGGAATGAACACTGAAGCTTTCTTT. Translating gives CASSFGGMNTEAFF. The whole variable domain, remainder taken from reference TRBV5-1 and TRBJ1-1, is KAGVTQTPRYLIKTRGQQVTLSCSPISGHRSVSWYQQTPGQGLQFLFEYFSETQRNKGNFPGRFSGRQFSNSRSEMNVSTLELGDSALYLCASSFGGMNTEAFFGQGTRLTVV.

The rearrangement links TRBV5-1 to TRBJ1-2; maybe TRBD1 (5 bases). The CDR3 extends over 13 amino acids. The germline gives CDR1 SGHRS, CDR2 YFSETQ. Trimming stripped 3 bases from V and 5 bases from J, with 11 bases between. This CDR3 reads CASSWGGEYGYTF. DNA for the CDR3: TGCGCCAGCAGCTGGGGGGGGGAGTATGGCTACACCTTC.

The rearrangement uses TRBV19 and TRBJ2-6, with TRBD1 as a possible D gene (5 bases). CDR3 size: 15 residues. Trimming took off 6 bases at V and 16 bases at J, with 25 bases between the two ends. Germline V lookup: CDR1 LNHDA, CDR2 SQIVND (reference sequence). CDR3 protein: CASSPQKSGANGLTF. CDR3 in DNA: TGTGCCAGTAGCCCGCAGAAGTCTGGGGCCAACGGTCTGACTTTC.

The chain recombines TRBV18 with TRBJ2-5; D remains unclear. The ends were cut back, 0 bases at V and 2 bases at J, with 7 bases in the middle. This CDR3 has 14 residues. Germline-derived CDR1 and CDR2 are KGHSH and LQKENI. The CDR3 DNA reads as TGTGCCAGCTCACCACCGTCCCAGCAAGAGACCCAGTACTTC. It is translated as CASSPPSQQETQYF.

This clone turned up a few times. The chain is built from TRBV5-1 and TRBJ2-5; a weak D match, TRBD2 (5 bases). The J call may not be correct, given that the DNA end is closer to TRBJ2-7. This CDR3 comprises 16 residues. The germline V gene encodes CDR1 SGHRS and CDR2 YFSETQ. The CDR3 region has the DNA TGCGCCAGCAGCTTGTCTCGGGGTCTACCCCCTAACGAGCAGTACTTC. Translation gives CASSLSRGLPPNEQYF.

The chain combines TRBV4-3 with TRBJ1-2; no clear D. CDR3 length equals 15 residues. Trimming stripped 0 bases from V and 2 bases from J, with 10 bases between. CDR1 and CDR2 (germline): LGHNA, YSLEER. The CDR3 bases are TGCGCCAGCAGCCAAGAACAATGGTCGAACTATGGCTACACCTTC. Translating it yields CASSQEQWSNYGYTF.

The CDR3 protein is CASSLAGDISGNTIYF. The CDR3 nucleotides are TGCGCCAGCAGCTTGGCCGGGGACATCTCTGGAAACACCATATATTTT. The chain carries TRBV5-1 and TRBJ1-3, with TRBD1 as a possible D gene (6 bases). Looked up from germline, CDR1 is SGHRS and CDR2 is YFSETQ. Trimming shortened V by 0 bases and J by 0 bases, and 10 bases separated the two germline ends. This CDR3 contains 16 residues.

The rearrangement joins TRBV2 to TRBJ1-1; D perhaps matches TRBD1 (6 bases). The CDR3 length is 15 residues. The V and J ends lost 4 bases and 1 base respectively, with 13 bases between them. Germline V lookup: CDR1 SNHLY, CDR2 FYNNEI. DNA of the CDR3: TGTGCCAGCAGTGCCTATACAGGGAGGAACACTGAAGCTTTCTTT. It specifies CASSAYTGRNTEAFF.

The chain uses TRBV10-2 and TRBJ1-5; 9 nucleotides match TRBD1. The CDR3 is 20 amino acids. Trimming took 1 base from V and 6 from J; bases not matched to a gene: 19. Per the germline V gene, CDR1 is WSHSY and CDR2 is SAAADI. CDR3 nucleotide sequence: TGCGCCAGCAGTGAGTTACCGTACGCCCACAGGGGGCGGGTGAGTCAGCCCCAGCATTTT. Translating gives CASSELPYAHRGRVSQPQHF.